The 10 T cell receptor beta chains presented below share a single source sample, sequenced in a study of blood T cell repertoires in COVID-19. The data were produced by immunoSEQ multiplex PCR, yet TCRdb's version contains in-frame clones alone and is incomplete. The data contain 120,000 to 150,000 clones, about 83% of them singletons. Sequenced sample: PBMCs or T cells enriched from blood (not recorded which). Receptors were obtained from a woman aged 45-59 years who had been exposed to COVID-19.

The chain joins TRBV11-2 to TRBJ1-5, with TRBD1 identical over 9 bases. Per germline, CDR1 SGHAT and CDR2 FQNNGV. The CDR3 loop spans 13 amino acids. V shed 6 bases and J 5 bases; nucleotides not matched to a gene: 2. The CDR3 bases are TGTGCCAGCAGGACAGGGGGAGATCAGCCCCAGCATTTT. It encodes CASRTGGDQPQHF.

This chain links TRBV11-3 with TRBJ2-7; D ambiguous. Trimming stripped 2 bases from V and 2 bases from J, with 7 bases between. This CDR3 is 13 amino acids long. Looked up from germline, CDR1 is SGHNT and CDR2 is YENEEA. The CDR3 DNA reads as TGTGCCAGCAGCTTATCAGAAACCTACGAGCAGTACTTC. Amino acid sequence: CASSLSETYEQYF.

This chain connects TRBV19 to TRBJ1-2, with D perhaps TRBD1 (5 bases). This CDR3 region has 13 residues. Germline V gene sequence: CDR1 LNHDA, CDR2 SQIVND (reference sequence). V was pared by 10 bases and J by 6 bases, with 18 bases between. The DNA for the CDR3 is TGTGCCACAAGGCCGCCAGGGCGCCATGGCTACACCTTC. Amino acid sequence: CATRPPGRHGYTF. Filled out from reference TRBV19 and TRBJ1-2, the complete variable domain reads DGGITQSPKYLFRKEGQNVTLSCEQNLNHDAMYWYRQDPGQGLRLIYYSQIVNDFQKGDIAEGYSVSREKKESFPLTVTSAQKNPTAFYLCATRPPGRHGYTFGSGTRLTVV.

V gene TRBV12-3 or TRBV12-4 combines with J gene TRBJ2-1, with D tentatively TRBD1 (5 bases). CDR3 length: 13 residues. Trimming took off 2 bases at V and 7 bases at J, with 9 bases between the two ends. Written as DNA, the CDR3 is TGTGCCAGCAGTTTATTGCAGGGAAATGAGCAGTTCTTC. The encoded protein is CASSLLQGNEQFF.

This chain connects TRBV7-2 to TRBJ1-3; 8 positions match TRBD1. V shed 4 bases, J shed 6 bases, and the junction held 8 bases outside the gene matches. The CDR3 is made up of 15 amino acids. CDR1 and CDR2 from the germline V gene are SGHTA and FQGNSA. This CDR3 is CASSSPGQGKNTIYF. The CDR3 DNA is TGTGCCAGCAGCTCCCCCGGACAGGGTAAAAACACCATATATTTT.

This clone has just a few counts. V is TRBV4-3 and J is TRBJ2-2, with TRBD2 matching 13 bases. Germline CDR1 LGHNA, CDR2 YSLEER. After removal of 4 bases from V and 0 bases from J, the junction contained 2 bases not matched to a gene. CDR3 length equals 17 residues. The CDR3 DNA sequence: TGCGCCAGCAGCCTGGGACTAGCGGGATCGAACACCGGGGAGCTGTTTTTT. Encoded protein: CASSLGLAGSNTGELFF.

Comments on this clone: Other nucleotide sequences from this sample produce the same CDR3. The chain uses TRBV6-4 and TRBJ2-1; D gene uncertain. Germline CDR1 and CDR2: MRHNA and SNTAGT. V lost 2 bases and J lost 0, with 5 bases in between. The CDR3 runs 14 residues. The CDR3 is CASSDGSSYNEQFF. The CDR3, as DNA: TGTGCCAGCAGTGACGGCAGCTCCTACAATGAGCAGTTCTTC.

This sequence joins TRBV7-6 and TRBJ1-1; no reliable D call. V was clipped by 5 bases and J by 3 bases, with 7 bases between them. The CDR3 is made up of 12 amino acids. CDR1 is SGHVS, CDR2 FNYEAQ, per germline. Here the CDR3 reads CASSRSDTEAFF. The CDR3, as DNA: TGTGCCAGCAGCCGCTCGGACACTGAAGCTTTCTTT. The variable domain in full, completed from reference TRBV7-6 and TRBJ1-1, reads GAGVSQSPRYKVTKRGQDVALRCDPISGHVSLYWYRQALGQGPEFLTYFNYEAQQDKSGLPNDRFSAERPEGSISTLTIQRTEQRDSAMYRCASSRSDTEAFFGQGTRLTVV.

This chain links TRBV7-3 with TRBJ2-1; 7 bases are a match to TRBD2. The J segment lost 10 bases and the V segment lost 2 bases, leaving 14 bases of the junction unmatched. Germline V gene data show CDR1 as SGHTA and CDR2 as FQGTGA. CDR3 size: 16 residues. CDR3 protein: CASSLAGEPLLREQFF. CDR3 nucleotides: TGTGCCAGCAGCTTAGCGGGGGAGCCGCTACTGAGAGAGCAGTTCTTC.

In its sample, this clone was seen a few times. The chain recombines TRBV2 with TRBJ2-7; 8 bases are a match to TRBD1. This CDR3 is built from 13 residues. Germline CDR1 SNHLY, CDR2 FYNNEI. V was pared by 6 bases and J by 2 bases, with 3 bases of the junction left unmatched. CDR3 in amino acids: CASRTGAAYEQYF. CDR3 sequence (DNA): TGTGCCAGCAGGACAGGGGCAGCCTACGAGCAGTACTTC. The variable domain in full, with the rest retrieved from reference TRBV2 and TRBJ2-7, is EPEVTQTPSHQVTQMGQEVILRCVPISNHLYFYWYRQILGQKVEFLVSFYNNEISEKSEIFDDQFSVERPDGSNFTLKIRSTKLEDSAMYFCASRTGAAYEQYFGPGTRLTVT.